This record looks at one TCR beta chain sequence and its context. Its antigen remains unidentified. This sample was included in a study of shared clonotypes between healthy human individuals. Per the original data handling: For the immunoSEQ data, sequences were junction-only without quality scores, so filtering differed. Only in-frame clones appear in the TCRdb table, and some are missing; sequencing was by immunoSEQ multiplex PCR. V, J and clone size are taken as reported in that table, and D and trimming were inferred from the DNA itself. This sample yields about 2 million clones, of which 85% to 95% are seen a single time; more than 0.9% belongs to the top ten. Study-wide findings and caveats: Rarefaction demonstrated incomplete sorted-subset sequencing despite large depth. Memory subsets generally showed lower estimated richness than naive subsets.

CDR3 length: 16 amino acids. In germline, CDR1 is SGDLS, CDR2 YYNGEE. Trimming removed 0 bases from V and 4 bases from J; junction bases left unmatched: 6. Terminally differentiated effector memory CD45RA+ cells were left out of the naive CD8 fraction, which was CD45RO-negative and positively selected for CCR7. The sample consisted of naive CD8+ T cells sorted from blood. J is TRBJ2-2 and V is TRBV9; 7 bases match TRBD1. This sequence originates from a man aged 18 to 30 in good health. The CDR3 protein is CASSVAGQHITGELFF. The CDR3 nucleotides read TGTGCCAGCAGCGTAGCGGGACAGCATATCACCGGGGAGCTGTTTTTT.